This TCR beta chain came from a study of T cells in Graves' hyperthyroidism and ophthalmopathy. When ophthalmopathy did not progress within 18 months, Graves' hyperthyroidism was considered stable. Regions amplified from RNA transcripts were the TCR beta CDR3 regions. Primed by the HTBI set, a first-round RT-PCR was run on the TCR CDR3. TCRdb passed the multiplex PCR reads through MiXCR, listing each CDR3 protein once. The table shows 600,000 to 900,000 distinct CDR3 sequences, with 16% occurring only once. V lost 4 bases to trimming and J lost 0 bases, with 16 bases between them. In germline, CDR1 is MNHEY, CDR2 SMNVEV (reference sequence). The CDR3 length is 17 residues.

The chain uses TRBV27 and TRBJ1-3, with a tentative D call TRBD1 (5 bases). The sequence derives from a man between 18 and 35 years old with Graves' hyperthyroidism. What was sequenced was blood. The CDR3: CASSYYRRGNSGNTIYF. In nucleotides, the CDR3 is TGTGCCAGCAGTTATTACCGCCGGGGGAACTCTGGAAACACCATATATTTT.